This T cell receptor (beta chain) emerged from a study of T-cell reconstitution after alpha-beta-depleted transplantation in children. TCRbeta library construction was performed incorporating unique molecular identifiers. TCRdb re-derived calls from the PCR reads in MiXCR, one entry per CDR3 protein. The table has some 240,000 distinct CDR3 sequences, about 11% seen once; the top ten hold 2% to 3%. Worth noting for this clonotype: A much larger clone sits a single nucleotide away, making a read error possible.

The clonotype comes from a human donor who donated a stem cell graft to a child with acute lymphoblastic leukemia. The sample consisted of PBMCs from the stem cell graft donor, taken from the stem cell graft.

CDR3 loop: CASGLSTGVGNQYF. CDR3 DNA: TGTGCCAGCGGCTTATCGACAGGGGTGGGGAACCAGTACTTC. The rearrangement joins TRBV7-9 to TRBJ2-5, with TRBD1 matching over 8 bases. The CDR3 is 14 amino acids. Germline values: CDR1 SEHNR, CDR2 FQNEAQ (reference sequence).